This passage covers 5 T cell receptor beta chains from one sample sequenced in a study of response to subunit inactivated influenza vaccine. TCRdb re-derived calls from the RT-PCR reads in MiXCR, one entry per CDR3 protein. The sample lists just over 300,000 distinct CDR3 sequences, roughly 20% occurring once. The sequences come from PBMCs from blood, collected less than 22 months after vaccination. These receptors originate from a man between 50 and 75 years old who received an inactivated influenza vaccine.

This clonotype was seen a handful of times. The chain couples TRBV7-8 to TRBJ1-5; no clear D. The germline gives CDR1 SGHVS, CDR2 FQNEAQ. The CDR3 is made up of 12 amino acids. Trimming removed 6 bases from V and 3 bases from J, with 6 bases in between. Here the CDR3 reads CASSFTNQPQHF. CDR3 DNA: TGTGCCAGCAGTTTTACCAATCAGCCCCAGCATTTT.

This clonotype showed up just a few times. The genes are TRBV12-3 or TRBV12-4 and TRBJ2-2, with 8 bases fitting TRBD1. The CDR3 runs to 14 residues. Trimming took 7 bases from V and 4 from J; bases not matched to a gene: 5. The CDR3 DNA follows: TGTGCCAGCATTGGGGACAGGATCACCGGGGAGCTGTTTTTT. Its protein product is CASIGDRITGELFF.

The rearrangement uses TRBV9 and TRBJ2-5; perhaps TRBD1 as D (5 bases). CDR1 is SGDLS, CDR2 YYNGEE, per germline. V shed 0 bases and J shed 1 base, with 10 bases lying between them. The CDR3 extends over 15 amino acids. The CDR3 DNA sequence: TGTGCCAGCAGCGTAGCGTACAGGCTCCAAGAGACCCAGTACTTC. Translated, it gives CASSVAYRLQETQYF.

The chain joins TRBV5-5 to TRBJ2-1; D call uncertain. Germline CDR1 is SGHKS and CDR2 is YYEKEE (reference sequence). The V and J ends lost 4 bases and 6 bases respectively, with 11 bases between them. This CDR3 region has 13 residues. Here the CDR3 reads CASSVDPLNEQFF. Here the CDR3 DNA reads TGTGCCAGCAGCGTTGACCCACTCAATGAGCAGTTCTTC.

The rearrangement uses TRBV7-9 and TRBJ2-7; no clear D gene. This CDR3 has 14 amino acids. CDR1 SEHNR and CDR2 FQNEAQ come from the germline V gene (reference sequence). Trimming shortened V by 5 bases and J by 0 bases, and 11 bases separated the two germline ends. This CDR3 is CASSPRVDSYEQYF. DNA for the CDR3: TGTGCCAGCAGCCCCCGGGTGGACTCCTACGAGCAGTACTTC.